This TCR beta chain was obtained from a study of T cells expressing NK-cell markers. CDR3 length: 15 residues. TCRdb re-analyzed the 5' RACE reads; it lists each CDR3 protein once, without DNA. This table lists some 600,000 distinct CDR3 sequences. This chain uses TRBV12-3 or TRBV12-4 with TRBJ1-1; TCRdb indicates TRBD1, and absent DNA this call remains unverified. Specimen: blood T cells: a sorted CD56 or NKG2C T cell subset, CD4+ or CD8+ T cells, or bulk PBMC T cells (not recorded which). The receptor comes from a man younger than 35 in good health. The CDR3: CASSGQGQMNTEAFF.